A selection of T cell receptor beta chains follows, all from one sample in a study of T-cell reconstitution after alpha-beta-depleted transplantation in children. MiXCR, run by TCRdb on the PCR reads, gives a single entry per CDR3 protein. This table has roughly 670,000 distinct CDR3 sequences, over 10% appearing once. The material was PBMCs, obtained before TCRalphabeta/CD19-depleted stem cell transplant. These TCRs come from a girl aged 2 to 9 with congenital amegakaryocytic thrombocytopenia, due to receive a stem cell transplant. Both conserved end residues are part of each CDR3. Fields, in order: D gene, V gene, clone size, J gene, CDR3 protein, CDR3 DNA. D genes are given only for firm matches. Clone size is not always given. Where it is, it says once, few, many or a class for expanded clones.

>.|TRBV7-9|few|TRBJ2-7
CASSSVSGPFYEQYF
TGTGCCAGCAGTTCAGTGAGCGGGCCATTCTACGAGCAGTACTTC
>.|TRBV27|few|TRBJ2-5
CASSSPPGETQYF
TGTGCCAGCAGTTCACCGCCCGGAGAGACCCAGTACTTC
>TRBD2|TRBV5-1|few|TRBJ2-7
CASSLVVAGGRQGSYEQYF
TGCGCCAGCAGCTTGGTGGTAGCGGGAGGCCGCCAGGGATCCTACGAGCAGTACTTC
>.|TRBV5-1|many|TRBJ2-4
CASSFTGNQLAKNIQYF
TGCGCCAGCAGCTTTACCGGGAACCAACTAGCCAAAAACATTCAGTACTTC
>.|TRBV5-6|few|TRBJ2-3
CASSPPGWIPDTQYF
TGTGCCAGCAGCCCCCCGGGATGGATCCCAGATACGCAGTATTTT
>.|TRBV5-1|many|TRBJ1-4
CASSLEGQANEKLFF
TGCGCCAGCAGCTTGGAAGGTCAGGCAAATGAAAAACTGTTTTTT
>.|TRBV7-9|.|TRBJ1-5
CASSRGSGGRNQPQHF
TGTGCCAGCAGCCGGGGGTCTGGGGGTCGGAATCAGCCCCAGCATTTT
>TRBD2|TRBV4-2|.|TRBJ2-3
CASSPNRRGLAGVKGGTDTQYF
TGTGCCAGCAGCCCGAACCGACGGGGACTAGCGGGAGTTAAAGGAGGCACAGATACGCAGTATTTT
>.|TRBV12-3/TRBV12-4|many|TRBJ1-3
CASSPRPYVSGNTIYF
TGTGCCAGCAGTCCCCGACCCTACGTCTCTGGAAACACCATATATTTT
>TRBD1|TRBV5-8|few|TRBJ1-1
CASSLRGRQAFF
TGTGCCAGCAGCTTGAGGGGGCGTCAAGCTTTCTTT
>.|TRBV20-1|.|TRBJ2-1
CSARQQRYNEQFF
TGCAGTGCCAGACAGCAGCGTTACAATGAGCAGTTCTTC
>.|TRBV5-1|many|TRBJ2-4
CASSLERDSHPQTAKNIQYF
TGCGCCAGCAGCTTGGAACGGGACTCCCACCCCCAAACGGCCAAAAACATTCAGTACTTC
>TRBD2|TRBV7-2|many|TRBJ2-3
CASSSWPSGSDTQYF
TGTGCCAGCAGCTCTTGGCCTAGCGGGAGTGATACGCAGTATTTT
>.|TRBV5-1|many|TRBJ2-1
CASSRVSQGYNEQFF
TGCGCCAGCAGCCGGGTTTCGCAGGGGTACAATGAGCAGTTCTTC
>.|TRBV20-1|many|TRBJ2-3
CSAPPGFADTQYF
TGCAGTGCTCCTCCGGGCTTCGCAGATACGCAGTATTTT
>TRBD1|TRBV10-3|many|TRBJ1-2
CAISEWTGYEYGYTF
TGTGCCATCAGTGAGTGGACAGGGTATGAGTATGGCTACACCTTC
>.|TRBV12-3/TRBV12-4|many|TRBJ1-1
CASSTRLGPAFF
TGTGCCAGCAGTACTAGACTTGGCCCCGCTTTCTTT
>.|TRBV25-1|.|TRBJ1-1
CASSESSGAVNTEAFF
TGTGCCAGCAGTGAGTCAAGCGGGGCAGTGAACACTGAAGCTTTCTTT
>.|TRBV15|.|TRBJ2-1
CATSPELAGSSYNEQFF
TGTGCCACCAGCCCAGAGTTGGCGGGATCCTCCTACAATGAGCAGTTCTTC
>TRBD1|TRBV20-1|many|TRBJ1-1
CSARPRGMRTEAFF
TGCAGTGCTAGACCCAGGGGGATGAGGACTGAAGCTTTCTTT
>.|TRBV3-1|many|TRBJ2-7
CASSEQPSAYEQYF
TGTGCCAGCAGCGAACAACCCTCCGCCTACGAGCAGTACTTC
>.|TRBV18|few|TRBJ2-1
CASSPSGGVSYNEQFF
TGTGCCAGCTCTCCCTCCGGCGGAGTTTCCTACAATGAGCAGTTCTTC
>.|TRBV12-3/TRBV12-4|.|TRBJ2-1
CASAAGHDGDNEQFF
TGTGCCAGCGCAGCGGGACATGATGGAGACAATGAGCAGTTCTTC
>TRBD2|TRBV6-5|few|TRBJ2-7
CASSSKISGTLYEQYF
TGTGCCAGCAGTTCCAAGATTAGCGGGACCCTCTACGAGCAGTACTTC
>.|TRBV6-5|few|TRBJ2-5
CASSPSTSRETQYF
TGTGCCAGCAGTCCCTCGACTAGTCGGGAGACCCAGTACTTC
>TRBD1|TRBV20-1|many|TRBJ2-2
CSARTGGSGELFF
TGCAGTGCTCGGACAGGGGGGTCCGGGGAGCTGTTTTTT
>.|TRBV7-6|.|TRBJ2-3
CASSLTVSPDTQYF
TGTGCCAGCAGCTTGACAGTCTCCCCAGATACGCAGTATTTT
>TRBD1|TRBV20-1|.|TRBJ2-7
CSARVGPRTGFDPYEQYF
TGCAGTGCTAGAGTTGGGCCCCGGACAGGGTTTGACCCCTACGAGCAGTACTTC
>TRBD2|TRBV5-1|few|TRBJ2-3
CASTLYLAGGPDTQYF
TGCGCCAGCACCCTGTACCTAGCGGGAGGGCCAGATACGCAGTATTTT